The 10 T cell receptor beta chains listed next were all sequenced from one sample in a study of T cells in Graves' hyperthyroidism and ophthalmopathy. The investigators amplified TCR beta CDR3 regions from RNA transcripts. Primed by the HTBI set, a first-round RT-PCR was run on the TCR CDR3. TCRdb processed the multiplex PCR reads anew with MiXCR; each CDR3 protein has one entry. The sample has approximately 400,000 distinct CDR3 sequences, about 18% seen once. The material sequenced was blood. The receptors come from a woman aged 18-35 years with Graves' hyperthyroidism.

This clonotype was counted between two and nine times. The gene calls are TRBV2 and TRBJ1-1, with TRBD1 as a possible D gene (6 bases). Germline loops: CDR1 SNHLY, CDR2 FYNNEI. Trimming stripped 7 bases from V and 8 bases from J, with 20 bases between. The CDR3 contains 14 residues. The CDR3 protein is CASKGVLETYEAFF. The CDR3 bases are TGTGCCAGCAAGGGGGTTCTGGAAACCTACGAAGCTTTCTTT.

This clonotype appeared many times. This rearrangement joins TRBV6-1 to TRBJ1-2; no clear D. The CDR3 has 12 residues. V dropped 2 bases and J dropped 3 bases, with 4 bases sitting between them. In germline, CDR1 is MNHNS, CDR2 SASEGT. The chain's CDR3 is CASSESYYGYTF. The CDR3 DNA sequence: TGTGCCAGCAGTGAAAGTTACTATGGCTACACCTTC.

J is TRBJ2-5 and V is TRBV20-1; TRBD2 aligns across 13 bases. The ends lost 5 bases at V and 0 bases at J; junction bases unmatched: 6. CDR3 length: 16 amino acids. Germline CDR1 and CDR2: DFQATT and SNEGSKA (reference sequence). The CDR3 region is CSAPGLAGAYQETQYF. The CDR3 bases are TGCAGTGCTCCCGGACTAGCGGGGGCGTACCAAGAGACCCAGTACTTC.

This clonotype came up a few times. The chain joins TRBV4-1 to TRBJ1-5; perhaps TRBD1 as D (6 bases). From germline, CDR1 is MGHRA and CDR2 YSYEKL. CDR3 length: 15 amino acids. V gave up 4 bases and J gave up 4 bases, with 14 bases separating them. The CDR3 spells CASSLGRGANQPQHF. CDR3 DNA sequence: TGCGCCAGCAGCCTGGGCCGGGGGGCGAATCAGCCCCAGCATTTT.

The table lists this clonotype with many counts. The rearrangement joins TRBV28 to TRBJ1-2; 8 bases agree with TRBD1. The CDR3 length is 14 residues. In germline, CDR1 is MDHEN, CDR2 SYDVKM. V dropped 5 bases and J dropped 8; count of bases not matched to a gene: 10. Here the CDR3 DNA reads TGTGCCAGCAGTCTCCCCAGGACAGGGTTCGGCTACACCTTC. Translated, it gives CASSLPRTGFGYTF.

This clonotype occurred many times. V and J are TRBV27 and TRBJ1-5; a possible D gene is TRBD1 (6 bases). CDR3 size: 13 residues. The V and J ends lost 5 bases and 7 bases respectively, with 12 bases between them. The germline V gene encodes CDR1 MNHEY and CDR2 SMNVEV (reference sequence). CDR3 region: CASSPSRGQPQHF. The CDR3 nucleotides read TGTGCCAGCAGTCCGAGCAGGGGCCAGCCCCAGCATTTT.

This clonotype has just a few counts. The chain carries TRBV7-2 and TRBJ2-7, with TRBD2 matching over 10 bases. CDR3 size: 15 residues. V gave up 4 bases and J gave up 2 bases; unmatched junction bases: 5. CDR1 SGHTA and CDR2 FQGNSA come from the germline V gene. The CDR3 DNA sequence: TGTGCCAGCAGCTGGTCCGGGACTAGCGCCTACGAGCAGTACTTC. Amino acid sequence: CASSWSGTSAYEQYF.

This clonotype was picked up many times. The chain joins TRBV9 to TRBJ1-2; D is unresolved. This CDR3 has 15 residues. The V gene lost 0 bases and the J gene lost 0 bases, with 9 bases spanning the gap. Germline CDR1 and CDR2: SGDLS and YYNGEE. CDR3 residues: CASSVGVTANYGYTF. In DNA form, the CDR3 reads TGTGCCAGCAGCGTAGGCGTCACTGCTAACTATGGCTACACCTTC.

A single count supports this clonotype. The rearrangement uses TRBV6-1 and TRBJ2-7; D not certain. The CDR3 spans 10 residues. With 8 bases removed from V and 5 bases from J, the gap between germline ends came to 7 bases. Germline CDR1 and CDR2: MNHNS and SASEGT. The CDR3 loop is CASGLDEQYF. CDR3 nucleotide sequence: TGTGCCAGCGGTCTCGACGAGCAGTACTTC.

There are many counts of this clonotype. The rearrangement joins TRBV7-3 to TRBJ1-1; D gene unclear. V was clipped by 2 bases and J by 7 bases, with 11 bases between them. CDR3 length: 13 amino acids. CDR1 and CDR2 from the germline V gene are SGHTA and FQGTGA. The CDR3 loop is CASSLRPNDEAFF. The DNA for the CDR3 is TGTGCCAGCAGCTTACGGCCGAACGATGAAGCTTTCTTT.